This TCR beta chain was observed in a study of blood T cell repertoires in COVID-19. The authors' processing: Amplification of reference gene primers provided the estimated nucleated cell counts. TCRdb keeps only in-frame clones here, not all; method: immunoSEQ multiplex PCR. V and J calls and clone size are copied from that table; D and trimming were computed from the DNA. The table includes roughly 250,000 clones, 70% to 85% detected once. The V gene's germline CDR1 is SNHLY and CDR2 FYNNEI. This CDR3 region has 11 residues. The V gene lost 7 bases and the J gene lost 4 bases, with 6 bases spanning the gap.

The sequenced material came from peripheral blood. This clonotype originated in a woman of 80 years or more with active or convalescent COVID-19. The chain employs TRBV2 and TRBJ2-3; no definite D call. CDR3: CASTTADTQYF. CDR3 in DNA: TGTGCCAGCACCACAGCAGATACGCAGTATTTT.